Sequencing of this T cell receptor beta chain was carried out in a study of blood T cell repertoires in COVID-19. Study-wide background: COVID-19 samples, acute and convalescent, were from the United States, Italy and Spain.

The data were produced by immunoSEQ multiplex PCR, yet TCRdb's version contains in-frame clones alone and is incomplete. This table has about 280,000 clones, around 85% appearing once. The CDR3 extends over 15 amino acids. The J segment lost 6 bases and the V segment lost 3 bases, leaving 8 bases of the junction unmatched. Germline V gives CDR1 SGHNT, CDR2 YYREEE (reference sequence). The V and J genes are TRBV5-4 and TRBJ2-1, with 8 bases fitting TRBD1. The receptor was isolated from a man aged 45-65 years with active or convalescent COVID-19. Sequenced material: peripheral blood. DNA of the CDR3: TGTGCCAGCAGCTATGCGGACAGGGAAACCAATGAGCAGTTCTTC. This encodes CASSYADRETNEQFF.